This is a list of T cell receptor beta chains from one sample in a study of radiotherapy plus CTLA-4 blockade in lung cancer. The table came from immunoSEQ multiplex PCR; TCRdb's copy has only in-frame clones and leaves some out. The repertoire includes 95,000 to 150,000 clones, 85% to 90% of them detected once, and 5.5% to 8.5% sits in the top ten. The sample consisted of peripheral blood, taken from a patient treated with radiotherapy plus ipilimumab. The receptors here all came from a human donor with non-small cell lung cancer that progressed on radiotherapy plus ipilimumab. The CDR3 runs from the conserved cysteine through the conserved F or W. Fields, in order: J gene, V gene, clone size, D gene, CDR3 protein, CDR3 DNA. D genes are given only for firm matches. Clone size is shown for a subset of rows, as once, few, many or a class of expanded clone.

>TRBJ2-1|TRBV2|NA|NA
CASSTTMYNEQFF
TGTGCCAGCAGTACGACTATGTACAATGAGCAGTTCTTC
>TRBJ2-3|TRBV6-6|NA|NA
CASSYSSGDTQYF
TGTGCCAGCAGTTACTCGAGCGGAGATACGCAGTATTTT
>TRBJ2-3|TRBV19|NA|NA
CASNPDPSTDTQYF
TGTGCCAGTAACCCAGACCCTAGCACAGATACGCAGTATTTT
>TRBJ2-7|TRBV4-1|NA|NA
CASSRTTGSPYEQYF
TGCGCCAGCAGCCGCACTACGGGATCTCCCTACGAGCAGTACTTC
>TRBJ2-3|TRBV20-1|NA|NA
CSARGGDTQYF
TGCAGTGCTAGAGGGGGTGATACGCAGTATTTT
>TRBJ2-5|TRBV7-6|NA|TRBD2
CASSRSGSVETQYF
TGTGCCAGCAGCAGGAGCGGGAGTGTAGAGACCCAGTACTTC
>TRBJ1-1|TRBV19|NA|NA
CASSINGRTTEAFF
TGTGCCAGTAGTATCAACGGCCGGACAACTGAAGCTTTCTTT
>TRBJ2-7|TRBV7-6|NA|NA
CASSPRSGPSYEQYF
TGTGCCAGCAGCCCCCGGTCGGGACCCTCCTACGAGCAGTACTTC
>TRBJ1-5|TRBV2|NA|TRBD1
CASNPDRGTQPQHF
TGTGCCAGCAACCCAGACAGGGGCACTCAGCCCCAGCATTTT
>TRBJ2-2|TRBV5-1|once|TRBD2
CASSLGGTSVNTGELFF
TGCGCCAGCAGCTTGGGAGGGACTAGCGTTAACACCGGGGAGCTGTTTTTT
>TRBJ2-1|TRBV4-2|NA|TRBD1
CASSQGQGYNEQFF
TGTGCCAGCAGCCAAGGACAGGGCTACAATGAGCAGTTCTTC
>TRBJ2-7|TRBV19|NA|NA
CASGDGTYEQYF
TGTGCCAGCGGGGACGGTACCTACGAGCAGTACTTC
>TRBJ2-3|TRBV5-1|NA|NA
CATGYGTDTQYF
TGCGCCACCGGGTATGGCACAGATACGCAGTATTTT
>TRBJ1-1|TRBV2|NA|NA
CASSESPNTEAFF
TGTGCCAGCAGTGAGTCCCCGAACACTGAAGCTTTCTTT
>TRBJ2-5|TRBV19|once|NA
CASSMWEETQYF
TGTGCCAGTAGTATGTGGGAAGAGACCCAGTACTTC
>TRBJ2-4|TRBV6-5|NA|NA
CASSSGFGNIQYF
TGTGCCAGCAGTTCAGGGTTTGGGAACATTCAGTACTTC
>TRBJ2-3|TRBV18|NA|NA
CASSPYATSTDTQYF
TGTGCCAGCTCTCCGTATGCCACTAGCACAGATACGCAGTATTTT
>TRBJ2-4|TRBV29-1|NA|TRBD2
CSVEVSGVPLAKNIQYF
TGCAGCGTTGAGGTTAGCGGGGTACCCCTAGCCAAAAACATTCAGTACTTC
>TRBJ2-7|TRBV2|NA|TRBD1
CASRRDRGYEQYF
TGTGCCAGCAGGCGGGACAGGGGCTACGAGCAGTACTTC
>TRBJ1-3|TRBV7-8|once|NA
CASSPGTAGNTIYF
TGTGCCAGCAGCCCCGGGACCGCTGGAAACACCATATATTTT
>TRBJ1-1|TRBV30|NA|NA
CAWSVRTTTEAFF
TGTGCCTGGAGTGTACGAACGACAACTGAAGCTTTCTTT
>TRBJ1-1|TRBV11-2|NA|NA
CASSLVGGEAFF
TGTGCCAGCAGCTTAGTGGGGGGTGAAGCTTTCTTT
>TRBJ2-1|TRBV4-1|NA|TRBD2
CASSQDSSGSINEQFF
TGCGCCAGCAGCCAAGATAGTAGCGGGAGTATCAATGAGCAGTTCTTC
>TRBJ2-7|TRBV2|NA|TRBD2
CASRLAGFSYEQYF
TGTGCCAGCAGGCTAGCGGGGTTCTCCTACGAGCAGTACTTC
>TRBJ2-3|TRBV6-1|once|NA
CASRTSTDTQYF
TGTGCCAGCAGGACTAGCACAGATACGCAGTATTTT
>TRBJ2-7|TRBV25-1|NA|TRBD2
CASSESEGLANPYEQYF
TGTGCCAGCAGTGAATCTGAGGGACTAGCGAACCCCTACGAGCAGTACTTC
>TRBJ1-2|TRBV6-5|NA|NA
CASSYSTQQANYGYTF
TGTGCCAGCAGTTACTCGACACAGCAAGCAAACTATGGCTACACCTTC
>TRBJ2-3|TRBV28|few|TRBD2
CASSEAGGLTDTQYF
TGTGCCAGCAGTGAAGCGGGAGGGCTCACAGATACGCAGTATTTT
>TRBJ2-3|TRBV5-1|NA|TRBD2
CASSPGGGPTDTQYF
TGCGCCAGCAGCCCGGGCGGGGGGCCGACAGATACGCAGTATTTT
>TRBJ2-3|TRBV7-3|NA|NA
CASSPGTSSFGTDTQYF
TGTGCCAGCAGCCCCGGGACCTCCTCCTTTGGCACAGATACGCAGTATTTT
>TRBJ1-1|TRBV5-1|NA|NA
CASSDRRRNTEAFF
TGCGCCAGCAGCGACCGACGGAGAAACACTGAAGCTTTCTTT
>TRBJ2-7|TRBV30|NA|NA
CAWSVQSYEQYF
TGTGCCTGGAGTGTACAGTCCTACGAGCAGTACTTC
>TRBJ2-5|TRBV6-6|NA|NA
CASSYGGTQYF
TGTGCCAGCAGTTACGGTGGGACCCAGTACTTC
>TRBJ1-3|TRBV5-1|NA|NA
CASSLSTRGSGNTIYF
TGCGCCAGCAGCTTGTCGACAAGGGGGTCGGGAAACACCATATATTTT
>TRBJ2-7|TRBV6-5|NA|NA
CASSIDSYEQYF
TGTGCCAGCAGTATAGACAGCTACGAGCAGTACTTC
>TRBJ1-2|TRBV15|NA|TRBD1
CATSIDRGMNYGYTF
TGTGCCACCAGCATAGACAGGGGGATGAACTATGGCTACACCTTC
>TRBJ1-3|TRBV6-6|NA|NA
CASSYSWGDSGNTIYF
TGTGCCAGCAGTTACTCTTGGGGGGACTCTGGAAACACCATATATTTT
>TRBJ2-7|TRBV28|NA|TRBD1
CASISQQGGSYEQYF
TGTGCCAGCATCTCCCAACAGGGGGGCTCCTACGAGCAGTACTTC
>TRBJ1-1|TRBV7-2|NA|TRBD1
CASSVDRAEAFF
TGTGCCAGCAGCGTCGACAGGGCCGAAGCTTTCTTT
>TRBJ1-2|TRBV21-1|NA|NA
CASSNLGRVYGYTF
TGTGCCAGCAGCAATCTCGGCAGGGTATATGGCTACACCTTC
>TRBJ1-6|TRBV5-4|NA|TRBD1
CASSLRGSSYNSPLHF
TGTGCCAGCAGCCTCAGGGGGAGCTCCTATAATTCACCCCTCCACTTT
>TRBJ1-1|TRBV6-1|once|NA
CAARTRVTEAFF
TGTGCCGCAAGGACAAGGGTCACTGAAGCTTTCTTT
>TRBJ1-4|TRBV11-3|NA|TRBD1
CASSLGIQGPNEKLFF
TGTGCCAGCAGCTTAGGGATACAGGGGCCTAATGAAAAACTGTTTTTT
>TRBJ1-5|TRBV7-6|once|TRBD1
CASSPGTGNQPQHF
TGTGCCAGCAGCCCCGGGACAGGCAATCAGCCCCAGCATTTT
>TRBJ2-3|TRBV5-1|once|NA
CASSQDVLSTDTQYF
TGCGCCAGCAGCCAGGATGTCCTCAGCACAGATACGCAGTATTTT
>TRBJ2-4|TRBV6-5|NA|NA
CASSYSIQAGKNIQYF
TGTGCCAGCAGTTACTCGATCCAGGCTGGAAAAAACATTCAGTACTTC
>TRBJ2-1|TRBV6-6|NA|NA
CASSYRREAGEQFF
TGTGCCAGCAGTTACCGCCGCGAGGCAGGTGAGCAGTTCTTC
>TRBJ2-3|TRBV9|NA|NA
CASTAWAGSTDTQYF
TGTGCCAGCACTGCGTGGGCAGGGAGCACAGATACGCAGTATTTT
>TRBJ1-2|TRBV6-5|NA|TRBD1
CASSYVGTGNTYGYTF
TGTGCCAGCAGTTACGTAGGGACAGGGAATACCTATGGCTACACCTTC
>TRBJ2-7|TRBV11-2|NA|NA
CASSLSGEQYF
TGTGCCAGCAGCTTATCGGGGGAGCAGTACTTC
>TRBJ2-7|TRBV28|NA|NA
CASSLWGGEYSYEQYF
TGTGCCAGCAGTTTATGGGGCGGGGAATATTCCTACGAGCAGTACTTC
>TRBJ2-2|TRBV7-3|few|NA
CASSLNPVHVGELFF
TGTGCCAGCAGCTTAAATCCTGTGCACGTAGGGGAGCTGTTTTTT
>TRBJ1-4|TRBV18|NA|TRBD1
CASSPPSEQGGPSTNEKLFF
TGTGCCAGCTCACCACCAAGTGAACAGGGGGGCCCCTCAACTAATGAAAAACTGTTTTTT
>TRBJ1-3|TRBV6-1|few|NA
CASSEGGFSGNTIYF
TGTGCCAGCAGTGAGGGAGGGTTCTCTGGAAACACCATATATTTT
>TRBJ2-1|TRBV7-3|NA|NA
CASSLIVNNEQFF
TGTGCCAGCAGCTTAATCGTCAACAATGAGCAGTTCTTC